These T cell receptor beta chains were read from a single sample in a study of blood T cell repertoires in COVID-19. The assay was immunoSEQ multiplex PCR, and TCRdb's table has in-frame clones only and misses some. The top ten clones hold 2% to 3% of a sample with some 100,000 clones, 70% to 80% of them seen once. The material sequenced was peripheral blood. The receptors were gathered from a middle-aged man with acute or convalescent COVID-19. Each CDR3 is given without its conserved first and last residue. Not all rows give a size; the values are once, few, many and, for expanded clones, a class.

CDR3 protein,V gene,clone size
ASSTRTGNGPQH,TRBV6-5,.
ASSQVGSRQGYGYT,TRBV4-2,.
ASSPQRSEQF,TRBV3-1/TRBV3-2,.
ASSLAASLDEQF,TRBV7-9,medium-sized
ASSLDTTDRGGEF,TRBV11-2,.
ASSSTGLSTDTQY,TRBV7-3,.
ASSEAGGLRQGAGEQY,TRBV2,.
ASSYDQGRLGTEAF,TRBV6-5,.
ASSLLNRVGNTEAF,TRBV5-5,.
ASSLGPGGTEAF,TRBV6-5,.
ASSQATGQGSGSREKLF,TRBV4-1,.
ASSSGTGHNEQF,TRBV5-1,.
ASSMGQLSGNEQF,TRBV5-1,.
SASNPAGPTDTQY,TRBV20-1,once
ASSPPRQGTPYEQY,TRBV18,once
ASAGPYRTSSPGELF,TRBV7-9,once
ASRQGRQGAYEQY,TRBV6-5,.
SVGAGTANTEAF,TRBV29-1,.
ASSQRDYNSPLH,TRBV4-1,.
ASSQGRGGGNYGYT,TRBV3-1/TRBV3-2,.
ASNLGQVDQPQH,TRBV7-8,.
ATSDSGGDNEQF,TRBV24-1,.
ASSFVSGRADEQY,TRBV5-6,.
ASSTRTVINQPQH,TRBV28,.
ASSIPRGNQPQH,TRBV28,.
ASSHQGQSSGANVLT,TRBV11-3,.
ASSVGGHLGDQPQH,TRBV11-3,.
ASSLGQGNTEAF,TRBV11-2,few
AWSVRDSYGYT,TRBV30,.
ASSKSTVTKDTIY,TRBV27,.
ASSFRTAQGEQY,TRBV6-5,few
ASSVRLAGWNTQY,TRBV9,once
ASSQDAGPQETQY,TRBV4-1,.
ASSRTGIYEQY,TRBV5-6,.
ASSERQRSL,TRBV10-1,.
ASTRSGNTGELF,TRBV2,once
ASATGGYQETQY,TRBV2,few
ASSWTGNYNEQF,TRBV7-9,.
ASSKETAPATPQETQY,TRBV21-1,once
ASSSTVPSSGNTIY,TRBV28,.